One T cell receptor beta chain is described in this entry. This clone was seen more than once but under ten times. Its binding antigen is unknown. No base quality information exists; no much larger clone differs at one position. The sample belongs to a study of cytomegalovirus exposure and HLA in healthy donors (dated by TCRdb to about 2017). Regarding the research as a whole: In an earlier analysis of under 750 of the donors, around 290 Gb of sequence data and 100 million or so unique TCR beta sequences from about 179 million T cells were reported. A handful of DR-DQ haplotypes were handled as single units for association and clustering because linkage in the cohort was strong. An early release covering more than 500 HLA-typed donors comprised approximately 290 gigabases of sequencing data and approximately 80 million unique TCR sequences. Of the roughly 400 genotyped donors, 65% to 90% were placed in the genetic ancestry cluster associated with self-reported Caucasian donors. A later analysis re-examined previously published TCR beta repertoires from 500 to 700 donors and added high-resolution HLA genotyping to investigate patterns of TCR occurrence. The study combined high-throughput TCR immunosequencing, statistical association of individual TCRs with disease status, and machine learning to predict cytomegalovirus infection status. The T cell repertoires of roughly 660 subjects were profiled by immunosequencing and related to cytomegalovirus serostatus. HLA typing included class I and class II loci at four-digit resolution. An earlier analysis of a few hundred of the donors applied high-throughput TCR beta sequencing to assess whether each TCR beta V gene segment acted as functional or pseudogenic. The study aimed to test whether cataloging public T cell receptors could reveal signatures of past pathogen exposure. Typing coverage differed by locus: A, B, C, DRB1 and DQB1 were typed in roughly 629-640 donors, DQA1 in 500 to 550, DPA1 in over 600, and DPB1 in just under 490. Among a few hundred genotyped donors of the cohort, an average of approximately 230,000 unique TCR beta nucleotide sequences were sequenced per donor, approximately 20% of them non-productive. In addition to the first cohort of roughly 700 subjects, a separate validation cohort of 120 different subjects was used. Donor age, sex, ethnicity and CMV serostatus were compiled alongside the repertoire data. A later genetic analysis took genome-wide SNP genotypes for about three fifths of the roughly 700 donors and used that subset as a discovery cohort. All discovery cohort repertoires had been generated using a single sequencing platform. Rather than drawing on any new phenotypic data, the later analysis identified candidate immune exposures from TCR beta sequences and the way those sequences occurred across donors. Beyond this particular receptor, the publication reports: A further reported finding was that TCR beta sequences accurately predicted the HLA-A and HLA-B alleles for most subjects in the first cohort. Some IMGT-functional V segments, including TRBV6-2 and TRBV6-3, could not be distinguished by the 87-base-pair reads and were therefore excluded. The only immune exposure information available for the cohort was CMV serostatus. Compared with equally common non-associated chains, HLA-associated TCR beta chains in a later analysis were more clonally expanded and had lower generation probabilities. When HLA alleles, especially DR and DQ, strongly co-occurred, TCR associations were difficult to assign to individual alleles. The study listed 150 to 200 TCR beta chains as associated with cytomegalovirus. A later analysis found that most CMV-associated TCR beta chains appeared HLA-restricted, with HLA associations seemingly driven largely by CMV exposure. Compared with the roughly 600-donor mean, donors in an Asian-associated ancestry cluster had fewer N-insertions in productive TCRs, according to a later genetic analysis. Because HLA typing was unavailable for some donors at each locus, only the typed subset was used in association tests. Across donors, most TCR sequences were observed very rarely, whereas some public TCRs were present in many individuals. The cohort was sequenced for TCR beta chains only, and without alpha or paired-chain data the features that could be detected were limited. In both the original and validation cohorts, the classifier was reported to diagnose cytomegalovirus status with high specificity and sensitivity. In a later analysis, TCR association rates were found to vary across HLA loci, with the most associated TCRs seen for DRB1 alleles and the fewest for HLA-C alleles. Roughly uniform sequencing depth across donors was assumed in presence/absence analyses, although this assumption may not hold. A few of the identified cytomegalovirus-associated TCR beta chains were confirmed in vitro to be specific for cytomegalovirus antigens. Linkage disequilibrium might explain the correlated functional status among segregating V segments, but an unknown experimental factor could not be excluded. A cluster of highly shared sequence variants was judged likely to be a technical artifact of the sequencing pipeline. At a false discovery rate of 0.05, a later analysis linked around 17,000 TCR beta sequences to specific HLA alleles. The authors suggested that the approach could potentially be generalized to other disease states and immunological phenotypes. Several of the top co-occurrence clusters appeared to be linked to parvovirus B19, influenza, CMV and Epstein-Barr virus, according to a later analysis. Over 15 rarely observed V segments, including chromosome 9 orphons, were excluded from the earlier analysis of just under 600 of the donors because counts were too low. A later genetic analysis associated a missense DCLRE1C variant with V-gene and J-gene trimming of TCR beta chains, and an independent cohort replicated the association. In an earlier analysis of some 500 of the donors, most TCR beta V segments were observed in productive rearrangements about 90% or about 30% of the time, broadly matching IMGT annotations.

The cohort was made up of approximately 670 healthy bone marrow donors. At the time of sampling, all cohort members were nominally healthy, though unrecorded immune exposures were likely present. The donor was CMV seropositive and was included in the group of approximately 300 seropositive cohort members. Each donor provided a peripheral blood sample, and peripheral blood mononuclear cells were used for TCR beta sequencing. Genomic DNA was extracted from the blood cell samples with the Qiagen DNeasy Blood Extraction Kit. The V end loses 0 bases and the J end loses 3 bases, and a stretch of 7 bases separates them. Reading from cysteine to phenylalanine, the CDR3 counts 13 amino acids. Only the CDR3 DNA stays, 39 bases, in frame from base 1. According to the germline V gene, CDR1 reads SQVTM and CDR2 reads ANQGSEA. Libraries were made using the immunoSEQ multiplex PCR assay. For the multiplex PCR, a mixture combining 60 forward primers for TCR Vbeta segments and 13 reverse primers for TCR Jbeta segments was used. Amplification of the CDR3 region of rearranged TCR beta genes was performed with a multiplex PCR assay on genomic DNA. The Illumina HiSeq System was used to sequence the amplified TCR beta libraries as 87-base-pair reads. The study's processing was this. A later analysis tallied about 77 million unique TCR beta chains across the 666 repertoires, and around 9.9 million of those chains were shared by two or more donors. Raw reads were error-corrected and collapsed into unique sequences with a nearest-neighbor algorithm that merged closely related sequences to remove PCR and sequencing errors. CDR3 sequences were aligned to IMGT reference sequences to assign V, D and J gene segments. For a sequence to be retained, at least a six-nucleotide match to both a V gene segment and a J gene segment was required. Rearrangements were called productive when the CDR3 lacked stop codons and stayed in frame with V and J; all others were non-productive. Following IMGT convention, CDR3 was defined as the stretch from the second conserved V-encoded cysteine up to the conserved J-encoded phenylalanine. Sequences without an unambiguous match to a single V gene segment were excluded from the earlier analysis of over 500 of the donors. An earlier analysis of a few hundred of the donors called V segments functional above 56.7% productive rearrangements and segregating when the between-donor standard deviation exceeded 5%. To diagnose cytomegalovirus status from the catalog of TCR beta chain sequences, a statistical classification framework was built. In a later analysis, V and J genes were assigned by comparing TCR nucleotide sequences against IMGT/GENE-DB human TR gene sequences. The TCRdist pipeline was used in a later analysis to assign CDR3 sequences and most-parsimonious VDJ recombination scenarios. In a later analysis, each TCR beta chain was defined by its CDR3 amino acid sequence together with its V-gene family, and reads lacking a unique V-gene family were excluded. In a later analysis, several hundred highly shared, low-generation-probability nucleotide sequences were removed to address suspected cross-contamination and a sequencing artifact. For each public chain, a later analysis derived a clonal expansion index from normalized ranks of inferred template counts within each repertoire. In a later analysis, generation probabilities were computed with a VDJ recombination model fitted to out-of-frame rearrangements, and the resulting probabilities were checked against IGoR. In a later analysis, hypergeometric tests were used to score TCR-TCR, TCR-HLA and TCR-CMV co-occurrence, with a repertoire-size bias correction applied to TCR pairs. In a later analysis, false discovery rates were estimated by permuting HLA or CMV assignments 20 times. A later analysis grouped co-occurring TCRs with DBSCAN, adding TCRdist sequence similarity when clustering within HLA-allele-positive subsets. For co-occurrence clustering, repertoires with fewer than 30,000 or more than 120,000 public chains were excluded, along with 5 or 6 repertoires with anomalous nucleotide sharing. The table comes from immuneACCESS by way of TCRdb, which keeps in-frame sequences with V and J called. Part of the clones is missing from these tables; in studies checked, under half for an unresolved V gene and the rest for unknown reasons. The V and J calls and clone size were taken over from that table, and D and trimming were inferred from the DNA. For this sample the table gives about 200,000 clones, of which approximately 82% were detected only once. Jointly, the top ten make up roughly 1.7% of the sample.

The specimen was PBMCs. The receptor's source is a man aged 35-49 years in good health and CMV-seropositive. The chain is encoded by TRBV29-1 joined to TRBJ2-3; there is no confident call for the D gene. The CDR3 corresponds to CSVEEGRTDTQYF. The DNA sequence is given as TGCAGCGTTGAAGAAGGCAGGACAGATACGCAGTATTTT.